These 22 T cell receptor beta chains share one sample of origin, sequenced in a study of blood T cell repertoires in COVID-19. Data came from immunoSEQ multiplex PCR; TCRdb stores just in-frame clones and leaves some out. The profile shows 300,000 to 400,000 clones, 75% to 90% of them singletons. Sequencing was carried out using PBMCs or T cells enriched from blood (not recorded which). The receptor set was obtained from a man aged 60 to 69 who had recovered from COVID-19.

This clone is a singleton in its sample. The CDR3 DNA reads as TGTGCCAGCAGCCACGCCAACCGGGACAGGGGGCTACACGAGCAGTACTTC. It codes for CASSHANRDRGLHEQYF. V is TRBV5-4 and J is TRBJ2-7, with 12 bases lining up with TRBD1. Germline values: CDR1 SGHNT, CDR2 YYREEE (reference sequence). The CDR3 length is 17 residues. The J segment lost 5 bases and the V segment lost 4 bases, leaving 13 bases of the junction unmatched.

V gene TRBV6-1 combines with J gene TRBJ2-1, with D perhaps TRBD1 (5 bases). Between the trimmed V and J ends, which lost 0 bases and 7 bases, there was a span of 10 bases. CDR1 MNHNS and CDR2 SASEGT come from the germline V gene. This CDR3 contains 14 residues. CDR3 sequence reads: CASSEAGRVNEQFF. The CDR3 DNA sequence: TGTGCCAGCAGTGAAGCGGGCAGGGTGAATGAGCAGTTCTTC.

This chain connects TRBV29-1 to TRBJ2-3; 10 bases line up with TRBD2. With V trimmed by 0 bases and J by 4 bases, 7 bases remained unmatched. Germline V CDR1 and CDR2: SQVTM, ANQGSEA. The CDR3 spans 16 residues. The CDR3 DNA follows: TGCAGCGTTGAAGATCGGGCTAGCGGGAGAGCAGATACGCAGTATTTT. Protein sequence: CSVEDRASGRADTQYF.

The chain has TRBV5-1 and TRBJ1-3; tentative D call: TRBD1 (5 bases). V gave up 0 bases and J gave up 8 bases, with 12 bases separating them. The CDR3 loop spans 14 amino acids. CDR1 is SGHRS and CDR2 is YFSETQ in the germline V gene. The CDR3 protein is CASSLGQGGYTIYF. CDR3 nucleotides: TGCGCCAGCAGCTTGGGCCAGGGAGGCTACACCATATATTTT.

The gene calls are TRBV6-5 and TRBJ2-2; TRBD1 matches at 10 bases. Germline V gives CDR1 MNHEY, CDR2 SVGAGI. This CDR3 region has 16 residues. V shed 4 bases, J shed 5 bases, and the junction held 7 bases outside the gene matches. CDR3 nucleotide sequence: TGTGCCAGCAGTTCCGACAGGGGGCCAATAACCGGGGAGCTGTTTTTT. Translation gives CASSSDRGPITGELFF.

The rearrangement joins TRBV24-1 to TRBJ1-2, with TRBD1 as a possible D gene (6 bases). Trimming removed 3 bases at V and 0 bases at J, with 13 bases between. Germline CDR1 KGHDR, CDR2 SFDVKD. The CDR3 has 16 residues. The CDR3: CATSDGGQSANYGYTF. The CDR3 coding sequence is TGTGCCACCAGTGATGGGGGACAATCAGCTAACTATGGCTACACCTTC.

The rearrangement uses TRBV19 and TRBJ2-7; 11 nucleotides agree with TRBD2. The CDR3 consists of 17 residues. Germline-derived CDR1 and CDR2 are LNHDA and SQIVND (reference sequence). V shed 2 bases and J 3 bases; nucleotides not matched to a gene: 9. CDR3 in amino acids: CASSITPRTSGLYEQYF. The CDR3 DNA is TGTGCCAGTAGTATAACCCCTCGGACTAGCGGGCTCTACGAGCAGTACTTC.

The chain recombines TRBV3-1 (or the pseudogene TRBV3-2) with TRBJ2-5; D might be TRBD2 (5 bases). Trimming pared 2 bases from V and 3 bases from J, leaving 22 bases between. The germline V gene has CDR1 LGHDT and CDR2 YNNKEL (reference sequence). The CDR3 runs to 18 residues. The CDR3 protein is CASSQSTFGLNMEETQYF. In nucleotides, the CDR3 is TGTGCCAGCAGCCAAAGTACCTTTGGACTCAACATGGAAGAGACCCAGTACTTC.

V and J are TRBV21-1 and TRBJ1-3; the tabulated D call, TRBD1, remains unverified against the DNA. TRBV21-1 is designated a pseudogene. The CDR3 extends over 16 amino acids. CDR3 in amino acids: CASSKRSRATGNTIYF. In DNA, the CDR3 is TGTGCCAGCAGCAAACGATCCAGGGCTACTGGAAACACCATATATTTT.

The chain couples TRBV3-1 (or the pseudogene TRBV3-2) to TRBJ1-5, with D perhaps matching TRBD1 (6 bases). CDR3 length: 16 amino acids. The germline gives CDR1 LGHDT, CDR2 YNNKEL (reference sequence). Trimming left V 1 base short and J 6 bases short, with 16 bases between. The CDR3 sequence: CASSQAGGQSRQPQHF. The CDR3 DNA reads as TGTGCCAGCAGCCAAGCCGGCGGACAGTCCCGTCAGCCCCAGCATTTT.

In DNA, the CDR3 is TGTGCCAGCAGCTGGACAGGGGGCGCGTACAATGAGCAGTTCTTC. Protein: CASSWTGGAYNEQFF. The chain joins TRBV7-9 to TRBJ2-1; 11 positions match TRBD1. Germline loops: CDR1 SEHNR, CDR2 FQNEAQ (reference sequence). This CDR3 spans 15 amino acids. The trim removed 4 bases at V and 4 bases at J, leaving 3 bases unmatched. The whole variable domain, filled in from reference TRBV7-9 and TRBJ2-1, reads DTGVSQNPRHKITKRGQNVTFRCDPISEHNRLYWYRQTLGQGPEFLTYFQNEAQLEKSRLLSDRFSAERPKGSFSTLEIQRTEQGDSAMYLCASSWTGGAYNEQFFGPGTRLTVL.

CDR3 loop: CASSPMGLAGGPEGNEQFF. In DNA, the CDR3 is TGTGCCAGCAGTCCAATGGGACTAGCGGGAGGGCCTGAGGGCAATGAGCAGTTCTTC. The chain uses TRBV28 and TRBJ2-1, with 16 bases matching TRBD2. V shed 5 bases and J 6 bases; nucleotides not matched to a gene: 13. CDR1 is MDHEN, CDR2 SYDVKM, per germline. The CDR3 loop spans 19 amino acids.

This chain joins TRBV11-1 and TRBJ2-7; 7 nucleotides align to TRBD1. The CDR3 extends over 16 amino acids. The J segment lost 3 bases and the V segment lost 3 bases, leaving 11 bases of the junction unmatched. CDR1 and CDR2 from the germline V gene are SGHAT and FQDESV (reference sequence). CDR3 in DNA: TGTGCCAGCAGCTTTAGCACAGGGGATAAGCTCTACGAGCAGTACTTC. This translates into CASSFSTGDKLYEQYF.

The chain combines TRBV28 with TRBJ2-1, with 7 bases fitting TRBD1. Trimming cost V 6 bases and J 4 bases; bases outside gene matches: 12. In germline, CDR1 is MDHEN, CDR2 SYDVKM. The CDR3 sequence is 16 residues long. CDR3 sequence (DNA): TGTGCCAGCAGCCCCGCGGCAGGGGGTTTGTACAATGAGCAGTTCTTC. Amino acids: CASSPAAGGLYNEQFF. Full variable domain (outside the CDR3, taken from reference TRBV28 and TRBJ2-1): DVKVTQSSRYLVKRTGEKVFLECVQDMDHENMFWYRQDPGLGLRLIYFSYDVKMKEKGDIPEGYSVSREKKERFSLILESASTNQTSMYLCASSPAAGGLYNEQFFGPGTRLTVL.

The rearrangement links TRBV9 to TRBJ1-5, with D unresolved. The CDR3 contains 14 residues. Per the germline V gene, CDR1 is SGDLS and CDR2 is YYNGEE. Trimming stripped 7 bases from V and 1 base from J, with 12 bases between. For the CDR3, the DNA is TGTGCCAGCTCCCATGGAGGGAGCAATCAGCCCCAGCATTTT. Its translation is CASSHGGSNQPQHF.

The chain links TRBV28 to TRBJ2-3; weak D call: TRBD1 (6 bases). Germline lookup yields CDR1 MDHEN and CDR2 SYDVKM. This CDR3 is 16 amino acids long. Trimming removed 6 bases at V and 1 base at J, with 17 bases between. In DNA, the CDR3 is TGTGCCAGCAGACCCAACAGGGTTTATGGCACAGATACGCAGTATTTT. Its protein product is CASRPNRVYGTDTQYF.

This chain links TRBV6-5 with TRBJ1-3; possible D gene TRBD1, 5 bases. Trimming pared 9 bases from V and 0 bases from J, leaving 15 bases between. This CDR3 has 15 amino acids. From germline, CDR1 is MNHEY and CDR2 SVGAGI. The CDR3 is CASLVDRSSGNTIYF. The CDR3 DNA reads as TGTGCCAGTCTGGTCGACAGAAGCTCTGGAAACACCATATATTTT.

A single count supports this clone. J is TRBJ2-7 and V is TRBV9, with D possibly matching TRBD2 (6 bases). V lost 0 bases to trimming and J lost 7 bases, with 14 bases between them. CDR3 length: 14 amino acids. CDR1 and CDR2 (germline): SGDLS, YYNGEE. This CDR3 is CASSVDGRAGEQYF. CDR3 DNA: TGTGCCAGCAGCGTAGACGGCAGGGCGGGGGAGCAGTACTTC.

The chain recombines TRBV2 with TRBJ2-7; the D is unclear. V lost 1 base and J 5 bases, leaving 6 bases between the germline ends. The CDR3 consists of 12 residues. Germline V gene sequence: CDR1 SNHLY, CDR2 FYNNEI. CDR3: CASSEEANEQYF. The CDR3 DNA sequence: TGTGCCAGCAGTGAAGAAGCTAACGAGCAGTACTTC.

The CDR3 region has the DNA TGTGCCAGCAGCAAAGACTGGGCCCAAGAGACCCAGTACTTC. Protein: CASSKDWAQETQYF. V and J are TRBV21-1 and TRBJ2-5; the table gives TRBD1 as D, unverified against the DNA. TRBV21-1 is recorded as a pseudogene. This CDR3 has 14 residues.

V and J are TRBV29-1 and TRBJ2-1; 9 bases align to TRBD2. Germline-derived CDR1 and CDR2 are SQVTM and ANQGSEA. The CDR3 sequence is 15 residues long. Trimming at V came to 2 bases and at J to 7 bases, leaving 9 bases not matched to a gene. The CDR3 loop reads CSVETAGGPVNEQFF. DNA of the CDR3: TGCAGCGTTGAAACCGCGGGAGGGCCGGTAAATGAGCAGTTCTTC.

J is TRBJ1-5 and V is TRBV6-5; 8 bases are a match to TRBD1. The CDR3 sequence is 14 residues long. V trimming: 5 bases; J trimming: 5 bases; junction bases outside the gene matches: 5. CDR1 and CDR2 (germline): MNHEY, SVGAGI. The CDR3 spells CASSTQGVHQPQHF. The CDR3 DNA is TGTGCCAGCAGTACACAGGGGGTGCATCAGCCCCAGCATTTT.